A selection of T cell receptor beta chains follows, all from one sample in a study of blood T cells in healthy people across ages. Using its own MiXCR run on the 5' RACE reads, TCRdb lists one record per CDR3 protein. Of hundreds of thousands of distinct CDR3 sequences listed, 45% to 70% are singletons. The sequenced sample was blood. The receptor set was obtained from a man in his forties or fifties in good health. The CDR3 runs from the conserved cysteine through the conserved F or W. D genes are given only for firm matches. Some rows mark clone size as missing; the rest say once, few, many or name a class of expanded clone.

>TRBJ2-7|-|TRBD1|TRBV20-1
CSAQGQGHEQYF
TGCAGTGCCCAGGGACAGGGACACGAGCAGTACTTC
>TRBJ2-3|-|TRBD2|TRBV7-2
CASSPTSATDTQYF
TGTGCCAGCAGCCCGACTAGCGCCACAGATACGCAGTATTTT
>TRBJ2-3|few|-|TRBV20-1
CSPGGDRHTQYF
TGCAGCCCCGGGGGAGACCGTCATACGCAGTATTTT
>TRBJ2-1|few|TRBD2|TRBV20-1
CSARRAGGTNSYNEQFF
TGCAGTGCTAGAAGAGCGGGGGGTACCAACTCCTACAATGAGCAGTTCTTC
>TRBJ2-7|once|TRBD2|TRBV27
CASSFQAGSYNEQYF
TGTGCCAGCAGTTTTCAAGCGGGATCTTACAATGAGCAGTACTTC
>TRBJ1-1|-|-|TRBV6-6
CASSNDRLNTEAFF
TGTGCCAGCAGTAACGACCGTCTGAACACTGAAGCTTTCTTT
>TRBJ2-5|-|TRBD1|TRBV6-5
CASSFPGQGSSLQETQYF
TGTGCCAGCAGTTTTCCCGGACAGGGGAGTTCACTCCAAGAGACCCAGTACTTC
>TRBJ2-2|-|-|TRBV4-2
CASRIVTGDRGPSGSWVGELFF
TGTGCCAGCAGGATCGTCACGGGGGACAGGGGTCCTAGCGGGAGTTGGGTCGGGGAGCTGTTTTTT
>TRBJ1-1|-|-|TRBV20-1
CSARVTGFEAFF
TGCAGTGCTAGGGTGACAGGTTTTGAAGCTTTCTTT
>TRBJ2-7|-|TRBD1|TRBV6-1
CASSVTGDEQYF
TGTGCCAGCAGTGTTACAGGGGACGAGCAGTACTTC
>TRBJ2-1|few|-|TRBV2
CASIEKGLNEQFF
TGTGCCAGCATAGAAAAGGGTCTCAATGAGCAGTTCTTC
>TRBJ1-2|-|TRBD1|TRBV29-1
CSVDRQGASYGYTF
TGTAGCGTTGATAGACAGGGGGCCTCCTATGGCTACACCTTC
>TRBJ1-2|-|-|TRBV28
CAISFRGRSGYTF
TGTGCCATCAGTTTTCGGGGGCGGTCTGGCTACACCTTC
>TRBJ1-1|-|TRBD1|TRBV10-3
CATSESRGDRATEAFF
TGTGCCACCAGTGAGTCGAGAGGGGACAGGGCCACTGAAGCTTTCTTT
>TRBJ2-3|-|-|TRBV6-5
CASKTADTQYF
TGTGCCAGCAAAACCGCAGATACGCAGTATTTT
>TRBJ2-3|-|TRBD2|TRBV7-9
CASSGPKRGAGTDTQYF
TGTGCCAGCAGCGGCCCCAAGCGGGGGGCGGGTACAGATACGCAGTATTTT
>TRBJ2-3|few|-|TRBV5-1
CASSPGSSSTDTQYF
TGCGCCAGCAGCCCCGGCTCGTCTAGCACAGATACGCAGTATTTT
>TRBJ1-5|-|-|TRBV7-2
CASSSRTGNDWSNQPQHF
TGTGCCAGCAGCTCCCGCACAGGGAACGACTGGAGCAATCAGCCCCAGCATTTT
>TRBJ2-7|-|-|TRBV7-2
CASSLSPPGPIMGGEQYF
TGTGCCAGCAGCTTATCCCCCCCGGGACCAATCATGGGTGGCGAGCAGTACTTC
>TRBJ2-7|-|TRBD1|TRBV28
CASAPDRGLSYEQYF
TGTGCCAGCGCCCCGGACAGGGGCCTTTCCTACGAGCAGTACTTC
>TRBJ2-1|-|TRBD1|TRBV20-1
CSAKNSRQGARDEQFF
TGCAGTGCGAAAAATTCGAGACAGGGGGCTCGGGATGAGCAGTTCTTC
>TRBJ2-3|many|-|TRBV10-3
CAISEITDTQYF
TGTGCCATCAGTGAGATCACAGATACGCAGTATTTT
>TRBJ2-5|-|TRBD1|TRBV6-2/TRBV6-3
CASSYYGQGARNEQYF
TGTGCCAGCAGTTACTATGGACAGGGGGCGAGGAATGAGCAGTACTTC
>TRBJ2-3|-|-|TRBV29-1
CSGGPPDTQYF
TGCAGCGGTGGCCCCCCCGATACGCAGTATTTT
>TRBJ2-7|-|TRBD2|TRBV7-2
CASSLRRSGSSYEQYF
TGTGCCAGCAGCTTACGTCGGAGCGGGAGTTCCTACGAGCAGTACTTC
>TRBJ2-6|-|-|TRBV3-1
CASSQVSRPGANVLTF
TGTGCCAGCAGCCAAGTCAGTCGGCCTGGGGCCAACGTCCTGACTTTC
>TRBJ2-1|-|-|TRBV5-1
CASSLTGDGTGGNEQFF
TGCGCCAGCAGCTTGACAGGGGATGGTACGGGGGGGAATGAGCAGTTCTTC
>TRBJ1-5|once|-|TRBV10-2
CASSEGQTLNQPQHF
TGCGCCAGCAGTGAGGGACAGACACTCAATCAGCCCCAGCATTTT
>TRBJ1-2|-|TRBD1|TRBV6-2/TRBV6-3
CASSAGTGEFSYGYTF
TGTGCCAGCAGTGCCGGGACAGGGGAGTTTAGCTATGGCTACACCTTC
>TRBJ1-5|-|-|TRBV6-1
CASSEAREINQPQHF
TGTGCCAGCAGTGAAGCGAGGGAGATTAATCAGCCCCAGCATTTT
>TRBJ2-3|-|-|TRBV5-1
CASLLGTSTDTQYF
TGCGCCAGCCTATTAGGGACTTCCACAGATACGCAGTATTTT
>TRBJ1-2|-|-|TRBV4-1
CASSQTHSFNYGYTF
TGCGCCAGCAGCCAAACCCACAGCTTCAACTATGGCTACACCTTC
>TRBJ2-7|-|-|TRBV29-1
CSVKNGGEQYF
TGCAGCGTAAAGAACGGTGGCGAGCAGTACTTC
>TRBJ1-6|-|TRBD1|TRBV27
CASSLLGRGASPLHF
TGTGCCAGCAGTTTATTGGGCAGGGGGGCTTCACCCCTCCACTTT
>TRBJ2-1|-|-|TRBV9
CASSVVQGAGTSYVHEQFF
TGTGCCAGCAGCGTAGTTCAGGGGGCCGGGACTAGCTATGTACATGAGCAGTTCTTC
>TRBJ2-7|-|-|TRBV29-1
CSVEAVGAGRYEQYF
TGCAGCGTTGAAGCCGTGGGGGCAGGGAGATACGAGCAGTACTTC
>TRBJ2-3|few|-|TRBV5-1
CASSRGLQTSTDTQYF
TGCGCCAGCAGCCGGGGACTCCAAACTAGCACAGATACGCAGTATTTT
>TRBJ1-4|-|-|TRBV27
CASKRTPNEKLFF
TGTGCCAGCAAAAGGACACCTAATGAAAAACTGTTTTTT
>TRBJ2-5|-|TRBD2|TRBV7-9
CASSLGWTSGDLMGYF
TGTGCCAGCAGCTTAGGTTGGACTAGCGGGGACCTAATGGGGTACTTC
>TRBJ2-1|-|TRBD2|TRBV6-7
CASGPWGLAGDLYNEQFF
TGTGCCAGCGGACCATGGGGACTAGCGGGGGACCTCTACAATGAGCAGTTCTTC
>TRBJ2-7|-|-|TRBV2
CASSEGLDRAYEQYF
TGTGCCAGCAGTGAAGGACTCGACCGAGCCTACGAGCAGTACTTC
>TRBJ1-4|-|-|TRBV29-1
CSVSHLLTNEKLFF
TGCAGCGTCTCCCACCTTCTGACTAATGAAAAACTGTTTTTT
>TRBJ2-5|-|-|TRBV7-3
CASSSRSGQETQYF
TGTGCCAGCAGCTCCCGGTCGGGGCAAGAGACCCAGTACTTC
>TRBJ2-5|once|-|TRBV7-9
CASSRTALETQYF
TGTGCCAGCAGCCGGACAGCTTTAGAGACCCAGTACTTC
>TRBJ2-7|few|TRBD1|TRBV7-9
CASSLAGDRGPDEQYF
TGTGCCAGCAGCTTAGCGGGGGACAGGGGGCCGGACGAGCAGTACTTC
>TRBJ2-3|-|-|TRBV7-2
CASSLARGAGGDTQYF
TGTGCCAGCAGCTTAGCGCGGGGAGCCGGAGGGGATACGCAGTATTTT